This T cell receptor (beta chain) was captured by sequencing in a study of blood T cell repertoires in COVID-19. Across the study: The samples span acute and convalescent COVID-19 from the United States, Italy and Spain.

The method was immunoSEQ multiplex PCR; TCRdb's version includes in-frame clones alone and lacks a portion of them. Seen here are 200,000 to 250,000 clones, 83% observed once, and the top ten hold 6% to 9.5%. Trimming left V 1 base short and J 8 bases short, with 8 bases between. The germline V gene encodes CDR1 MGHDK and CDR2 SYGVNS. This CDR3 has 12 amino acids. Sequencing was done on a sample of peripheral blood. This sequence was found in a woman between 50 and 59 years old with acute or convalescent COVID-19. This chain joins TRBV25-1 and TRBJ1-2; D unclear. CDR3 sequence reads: CASSESGIGYTF. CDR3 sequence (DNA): TGTGCCAGCAGTGAATCGGGGATCGGCTACACCTTC.